Sequencing of this T cell receptor (beta chain) was carried out in a study of identical twins. Study findings and constraints: In drawing conclusions, the study used cross-sectional statistical analysis and did not follow the same donors.

This CDR3 is built from 13 residues. The ends lost 8 bases at V and 8 bases at J; junction bases unmatched: 6. Germline lookup yields CDR1 MNHEY and CDR2 SVGEGT. This clonotype was found a few times. Its target is not known. TCRdb independently ran MiXCR on the 5' RACE reads; one entry per CDR3 protein. The sample records some 730,000 distinct CDR3 sequences, roughly 18% being singletons. This same sample was also part of a study on T cells expressing NK-cell markers. That work adds: Restricting sorting to alpha-beta TCR T cells was achieved in several experiments by an anti-gamma-delta TCR antibody. The contribution of dominant NKG2C+ clonotypes to CD8+ T cells in roughly six donors was roughly 1.0-7.5%.

This receptor was identified in a woman younger than 35 in good health. The sequenced sample was PBMCs. The chain employs TRBV6-2 or TRBV6-3 and TRBJ2-1; 10 positions agree with TRBD1. The CDR3 coding sequence is TGTGCCAGCCGGGACAGGGGTTGGGATGAGCAGTTCTTC. Translation gives CASRDRGWDEQFF.